Presented here are 27 T cell receptor beta chains from one specimen sequenced in a study of PD-L1 blockade in urothelial cancer. Profiled with immunoSEQ multiplex PCR; TCRdb holds only in-frame clones, not every one. This table holds tens of thousands of clones, around 91% found once. Time point denoted: pretreatment peripheral blood. The material sequenced was PBMCs, taken around atezolizumab (anti-PD-L1) treatment. Receptor source: a man in his 60s with urothelial cancer.

The V call is TRBV28, the J call TRBJ2-1, with TRBD2 matching over 10 bases. The CDR3 runs 14 residues. Germline V gene lookup returns CDR1 MDHEN and CDR2 SYDVKM. V trimming: 8 bases; J trimming: 4 bases; junction bases outside the gene matches: 5. As DNA, the CDR3 is TGTGCCAGCCTTCTAGCGGGAGTATACAATGAGCAGTTCTTC. The encoded protein is CASLLAGVYNEQFF. Complete variable domain (other parts from reference TRBV28 and TRBJ2-1): DVKVTQSSRYLVKRTGEKVFLECVQDMDHENMFWYRQDPGLGLRLIYFSYDVKMKEKGDIPEGYSVSREKKERFSLILESASTNQTSMYLCASLLAGVYNEQFFGPGTRLTVL.

This clone was seen only once. V and J are TRBV9 and TRBJ1-5; TRBD1 aligns across 8 bases. The CDR3 loop spans 18 amino acids. The V segment lost 2 bases and the J segment 0 bases; nucleotides outside the gene matches: 10. CDR1 and CDR2 from the germline V gene are SGDLS and YYNGEE. In nucleotides, the CDR3 is TGTGCCAGCAGCGTGTCGGGACAGGATGGGAATAGCAATCAGCCCCAGCATTTT. As protein: CASSVSGQDGNSNQPQHF.

The rearrangement joins TRBV29-1 to TRBJ2-5, with 9 nucleotides matching TRBD1. Germline trimming cut 3 bases from V and 1 base from J; bases unmatched to any gene: 3. The length of the CDR3 is 14 residues. Germline V gene sequence: CDR1 SQVTM, CDR2 ANQGSEA. CDR3 DNA: TGCAGCGTTGATAGGACAGGGGTCCAAGAGACCCAGTACTTC. Amino acids: CSVDRTGVQETQYF.

This clone came up once. The rearrangement links TRBV4-2 to TRBJ2-1; 8 bases are a match to TRBD2. Germline assignment: CDR1 LGHNA and CDR2 YNFKEQ. The CDR3 covers 17 residues. V trimming: 1 base; J trimming: 7 bases; junction bases outside the gene matches: 12. Written as DNA, the CDR3 is TGTGCCAGCAGCCAAGCCCTAGCTCAGGCGGGGGGTAATGAGCAGTTCTTC. Translating gives CASSQALAQAGGNEQFF.

The chain joins TRBV4-3 to TRBJ2-1; a weak D match, TRBD2 (5 bases). This CDR3 has 15 amino acids. Germline V CDR1 and CDR2: LGHNA, YSLEER. Trimming took 1 base from V and 2 from J, leaving 9 bases between them. The CDR3 region has the DNA TGCGCCAGCAGCCAAGTACTAGTTCCCTACAATGAGCAGTTCTTC. Translating it yields CASSQVLVPYNEQFF.

The J gene is TRBJ1-1, the V gene TRBV7-6; D ambiguous. This CDR3 is 16 amino acids long. Germline V gene data show CDR1 as SGHVS and CDR2 as FNYEAQ. The V and J ends lost 1 base and 5 bases respectively, with 17 bases between them. In DNA, the CDR3 is TGTGCCAGCAGCTTAGGAGGAGGAATAGGTTCGACTGAAGCTTTCTTT. Its translation: CASSLGGGIGSTEAFF. Looking up the rest from reference TRBV7-6 and TRBJ1-1 gives the full variable domain: GAGVSQSPRYKVTKRGQDVALRCDPISGHVSLYWYRQALGQGPEFLTYFNYEAQQDKSGLPNDRFSAERPEGSISTLTIQRTEQRDSAMYRCASSLGGGIGSTEAFFGQGTRLTVV.

The DNA for the CDR3 is TGTGCCACCAGCAGAGCCTGGGGGGGGGTGGAGACCCAGTACTTC. This sequence encodes CATSRAWGGVETQYF. The chain employs TRBV15 and TRBJ2-5; 7 bases match TRBD2. The V segment lost 1 base and the J segment 5 bases; nucleotides outside the gene matches: 7. This CDR3 has 15 amino acids. CDR1 and CDR2 (germline): LNHNV, YYDKDF (reference sequence). Full variable domain (missing parts from reference TRBV15 and TRBJ2-5): DAMVIQNPRYQVTQFGKPVTLSCSQTLNHNVMYWYQQKSSQAPKLLFHYYDKDFNNEADTPDNFQSRRPNTSFCFLDIRSPGLGDTAMYLCATSRAWGGVETQYFGPGTRLLVL.

The chain uses TRBV5-5 and TRBJ2-1; 13 bases are shared with TRBD2. The germline CDR1 and CDR2 sequences are SGHKS and YYEKEE (reference sequence). The CDR3 has 16 amino acids. The V gene end was trimmed by 0 bases and the J gene end by 9 bases; junction bases not matched to a gene: 6. CDR3 in DNA: TGTGCCAGCAGCTTGGTGTTTGGGACTAGCGGGGTTGAGCAGTTCTTC. Translated, it gives CASSLVFGTSGVEQFF.

The V call is TRBV27, the J call TRBJ2-7; 10 bases are a match to TRBD2. Germline trimming cut 2 bases from V and 5 bases from J; bases unmatched to any gene: 6. Germline V gene lookup returns CDR1 MNHEY and CDR2 SMNVEV (reference sequence). The CDR3 loop spans 15 amino acids. CDR3 sequence (DNA): TGTGCCAGCAGTTTAAGTCGTCTAGCGGGGGACGAGCAGTACTTC. Translation: CASSLSRLAGDEQYF.

The genes are TRBV30 and TRBJ1-2; no clear D gene. Germline CDR1 is GTSNPN and CDR2 is SVGIG (reference sequence). The CDR3 consists of 14 residues. V shed 1 base and J shed 8 bases, with 17 bases lying between them. CDR3 sequence (DNA): TGTGCCTGGAGTGCCCCCCGGACTATAGGCGGCTACACCTTC. As protein: CAWSAPRTIGGYTF.

V and J are TRBV7-2 and TRBJ2-5, with 10 bases lining up with TRBD2. The trim removed 5 bases at V and 6 bases at J, leaving 6 bases unmatched. The CDR3 is 14 amino acids. CDR1 is SGHTA and CDR2 is FQGNSA in the germline V gene. The CDR3 bases are TGTGCCAGCAGCCCGGGGACTAGCGATCAGACCCAGTACTTC. Protein product: CASSPGTSDQTQYF.

V is TRBV14 and J is TRBJ2-5; the match to TRBD1 covers 11 bases. The germline V gene encodes CDR1 SGHDN and CDR2 FVKESK. The junction had 5 bases not matched to a gene; V was cut back by 1 base and J by 7 bases. The CDR3 runs 15 residues. The CDR3 bases are TGTGCCAGCAGCCAAGGGACCGGGACAGGGGGGACCCAGTACTTC. This sequence encodes CASSQGTGTGGTQYF.

The genes are TRBV11-2 and TRBJ2-3; D might be TRBD2 (6 bases). With 4 bases removed from V and 10 bases from J, the gap between germline ends came to 21 bases. This CDR3 contains 15 residues. Germline values: CDR1 SGHAT, CDR2 FQNNGV. The CDR3 protein is CASSSTAGPGWAQYF. In DNA, the CDR3 is TGTGCCAGCAGCTCCACCGCGGGACCCGGCTGGGCGCAGTATTTT.

This chain connects TRBV5-5 to TRBJ2-4, with D possibly being TRBD1 (5 bases). The V end lost 4 bases, the J end lost 7 bases, and 21 bases lay between the germline ends. CDR3 size: 16 residues. Germline values: CDR1 SGHKS, CDR2 YYEKEE (reference sequence). As DNA, the CDR3 is TGTGCCAGCAGCCCACCCGACAGCCCGATTTTGAACATTCAGTACTTC. Residues: CASSPPDSPILNIQYF. The full variable domain, rest sourced from reference TRBV5-5 and TRBJ2-4, is DAGVTQSPTHLIKTRGQQVTLRCSPISGHKSVSWYQQVLGQGPQFIFQYYEKEERGRGNFPDRFSARQFPNYSSELNVNALLLGDSALYLCASSPPDSPILNIQYFGAGTRLSVL.

The DNA of the CDR3 is TGTGCCAGCAGCTTAGAACAGGGGTGGCACACAGATACGCAGTATTTT. This gives the protein CASSLEQGWHTDTQYF. The genes are TRBV7-2 and TRBJ2-3; 7 nucleotides match TRBD1. The trim removed 1 base at V and 2 bases at J, leaving 6 bases unmatched. This CDR3 spans 16 amino acids. Germline V gene lookup returns CDR1 SGHTA and CDR2 FQGNSA.

The count of this clone is one. The chain carries TRBV5-4 and TRBJ2-1; TRBD2 matches 7 bases. The length of the CDR3 is 16 residues. Germline V gene lookup returns CDR1 SGHNT and CDR2 YYREEE (reference sequence). The J segment lost 4 bases and the V segment lost 0 bases, leaving 7 bases of the junction unmatched. Written as DNA, the CDR3 is TGTGCCAGCAGCTTGGTCTCGGCTAGCGGATACAATGAGCAGTTCTTC. Residues: CASSLVSASGYNEQFF.

The chain combines TRBV7-8 with TRBJ1-2, with TRBD1 matching over 8 bases. This CDR3 has 15 amino acids. V shed 5 bases and J 3 bases; nucleotides not matched to a gene: 8. Germline lookup yields CDR1 SGHVS and CDR2 FQNEAQ. CDR3 DNA sequence: TGTGCCAGCAGCGCGCGACAGGGGAGAGACTATGGCTACACCTTC. This codes for CASSARQGRDYGYTF.

The chain joins TRBV11-2 to TRBJ2-6, with 10 bases identical to TRBD1. The CDR3 runs 18 residues. Trimming at V came to 6 bases and at J to 8 bases, leaving 16 bases not matched to a gene. Germline CDR1 is SGHAT and CDR2 is FQNNGV. CDR3 in amino acids: CASRELRDRGVGTNVLTF. As DNA, the CDR3 is TGTGCCAGCAGGGAACTCCGGGACAGGGGTGTGGGGACCAACGTCCTGACTTTC. Full variable domain (missing parts from reference TRBV11-2 and TRBJ2-6): EAGVAQSPRYKIIEKRQSVAFWCNPISGHATLYWYQQILGQGPKLLIQFQNNGVVDDSQLPKDRFSAERLKGVDSTLKIQPAKLEDSAVYLCASRELRDRGVGTNVLTFGAGSRLTVL.

This chain joins TRBV5-6 and TRBJ2-5; D uncertain. Deletions cut 2 bases from V and 4 bases from J, with 18 bases between. This CDR3 is 16 amino acids long. Germline CDR1 SGHDT, CDR2 YYEEEE. CDR3 loop: CASSLVSQLGSETQYF. The DNA for the CDR3 is TGTGCCAGCAGCTTAGTCTCACAGTTAGGTTCAGAGACCCAGTACTTC.

With regard to this clone: The junction departs from the called germline gene at one end, perhaps through a read error. The J gene is TRBJ1-2, the V gene TRBV16; D possibly corresponds to TRBD1 (5 bases). The V gene's germline CDR1 is KGHSY and CDR2 FQNENV. CDR3 length equals 11 residues. CDR3 region: CASTPDTNQSF. The CDR3 DNA reads TGTGCCAGCACCCCGGACACAAACCAGTCCTTC.

The chain couples TRBV5-5 to TRBJ2-1; 9 bases align to TRBD2. Looked up from germline, CDR1 is SGHKS and CDR2 is YYEKEE (reference sequence). The CDR3 is 17 amino acids. V dropped 4 bases and J dropped 6; count of bases not matched to a gene: 14. The CDR3 spells CASSALAAGGPGNEQFF. CDR3 nucleotides: TGTGCCAGCAGCGCATTGGCGGCGGGAGGGCCGGGCAATGAGCAGTTCTTC. Drawing the rest from reference TRBV5-5 and TRBJ2-1, the complete variable domain is DAGVTQSPTHLIKTRGQQVTLRCSPISGHKSVSWYQQVLGQGPQFIFQYYEKEERGRGNFPDRFSARQFPNYSSELNVNALLLGDSALYLCASSALAAGGPGNEQFFGPGTRLTVL.

V is TRBV10-3 and J is TRBJ2-1; TRBD2 matches at 8 bases. The ends lost 0 bases at V and 5 bases at J; junction bases unmatched: 6. This CDR3 has 16 amino acids. Germline assignment: CDR1 ENHRY and CDR2 SYGVKD. The DNA of the CDR3 is TGTGCCATCAGTGAGTCGGCACTAGCGGACCACAATGAGCAGTTCTTC. This sequence encodes CAISESALADHNEQFF.

The chain recombines TRBV11-2 with TRBJ2-7, with D possibly being TRBD1 (5 bases). V lost 4 bases to trimming and J lost 6 bases, with 16 bases between them. This CDR3 spans 14 amino acids. CDR1 is SGHAT and CDR2 is FQNNGV in the germline V gene. The CDR3 sequence: CASSSTTLQGEQYF. CDR3 sequence (DNA): TGTGCCAGCAGCTCTACCACACTCCAGGGCGAGCAGTACTTC.

This rearrangement joins TRBV10-1 to TRBJ2-5; tentative D call: TRBD2 (6 bases). Germline CDR1 and CDR2: WNHNN and SYGVQD (reference sequence). The CDR3 consists of 17 residues. V was clipped by 0 bases and J by 1 base, with 15 bases between them. The CDR3 protein is CASSESSSYGGQETQYF. The CDR3 nucleotides read TGCGCCAGCAGTGAGTCGAGTTCCTACGGGGGCCAAGAGACCCAGTACTTC.

The rearrangement uses TRBV28 and TRBJ2-7; 10 bases agree with TRBD2. V trimming: 5 bases; J trimming: 6 bases; junction bases outside the gene matches: 7. Germline V gene data show CDR1 as MDHEN and CDR2 as SYDVKM. CDR3 size: 14 residues. The CDR3 DNA reads TGTGCCAGCAGTCCGACGATAGCGGGAGGCGAGCAGTACTTC. Its translation: CASSPTIAGGEQYF.

The V call is TRBV6-4, the J call TRBJ2-1; 10 nucleotides align to TRBD1. With V trimmed by 6 bases and J by 6 bases, 5 bases remained unmatched. Germline values: CDR1 MRHNA, CDR2 SNTAGT. This CDR3 has 14 amino acids. CDR3 DNA: TGTGCCAGCAGCGCGGGACAGGGGACCAATGAGCAGTTCTTC. Its protein product is CASSAGQGTNEQFF.

The rearrangement joins TRBV7-2 to TRBJ2-7; no clear D gene. In germline, CDR1 is SGHTA, CDR2 FQGNSA. This CDR3 is built from 12 residues. V lost 2 bases and J lost 2, with 4 bases in between. CDR3 sequence: CASSLNTYEQYF. The CDR3 DNA reads TGTGCCAGCAGCTTAAACACCTACGAGCAGTACTTC.